The source of this T cell receptor (beta chain) is a study of T cell changes during pregnancy in multiple sclerosis. The CDR3 extends over 16 amino acids. V shed 0 bases, J shed 7 bases, and the junction held 11 bases outside the gene matches. Germline-derived CDR1 and CDR2 are SGHRS and YFSETQ. TCRdb's copy holds only in-frame clones and misses some; the assay was immunoSEQ multiplex PCR. Of about 25,000 clones in the sample, about 87% were seen once. The sequencing used CD4+ T cells from peripheral blood mononuclear cells, collected in the second trimester of pregnancy. The chain employs TRBV5-1 and TRBJ1-2; 8 nucleotides align to TRBD1. This receptor was taken from a female donor in good health, enrolled as a control in a pregnancy study. The CDR3 is CASSLAAGGSNSGYTF. The CDR3 DNA reads TGCGCCAGCAGCTTGGCGGCAGGGGGCAGCAATTCTGGCTACACCTTC.